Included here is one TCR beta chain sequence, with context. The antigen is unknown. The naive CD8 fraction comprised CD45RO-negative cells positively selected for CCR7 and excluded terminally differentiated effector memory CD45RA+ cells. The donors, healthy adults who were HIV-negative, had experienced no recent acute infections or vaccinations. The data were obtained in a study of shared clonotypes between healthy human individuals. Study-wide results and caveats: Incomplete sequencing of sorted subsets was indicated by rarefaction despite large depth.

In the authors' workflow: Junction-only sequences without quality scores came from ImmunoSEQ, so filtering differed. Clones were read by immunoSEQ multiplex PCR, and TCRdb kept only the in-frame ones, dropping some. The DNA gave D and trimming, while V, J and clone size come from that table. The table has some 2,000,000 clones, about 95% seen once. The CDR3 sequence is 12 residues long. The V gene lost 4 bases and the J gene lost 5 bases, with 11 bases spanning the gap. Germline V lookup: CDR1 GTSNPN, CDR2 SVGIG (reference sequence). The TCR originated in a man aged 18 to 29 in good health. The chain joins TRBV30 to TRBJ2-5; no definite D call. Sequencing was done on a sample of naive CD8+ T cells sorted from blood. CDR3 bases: TGTGCCTGGACCCTTAACGAGGAGACCCAGTACTTC. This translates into CAWTLNEETQYF.